This entry concerns a single T cell receptor beta chain. Its antigen remains unknown. These data originate in a study of T cells after yellow fever vaccination. Overall study context: Low-cell-number fractions were prepared with SMART-Seq v4 Ultra Low Input. Findings of the study overall: Though weaker, the secondary response peaked faster, on day 5 versus 15. Abundant bulk-derived clonotypes could contaminate FACS-sorted repertoires.

Germline-derived CDR1 and CDR2 are MNHNS and SASEGT. The V gene end was trimmed by 6 bases and the J gene end by 9 bases; junction bases not matched to a gene: 10. The CDR3 loop spans 14 amino acids. Making TCR cDNA involved 5'RACE template switching, which added UMIs and a universal primer site. TCRdb reprocessed the 5' RACE reads with MiXCR, giving one entry per CDR3 protein. Among under 300,000 distinct CDR3 sequences listed, over 10% were seen once. The sequencing used CD4+ T cells sorted from PBMCs, collected 45 days after the yellow fever booster vaccination. The chain is built from TRBV6-1 and TRBJ2-1; 8 positions match TRBD2. The receptor's source is a man aged 25 to 40 who received the YFV17D yellow fever vaccine. The CDR3 sequence: CASRLKREWGEQFF. The CDR3 nucleotides are TGTGCCAGCAGGCTCAAGCGGGAGTGGGGTGAGCAGTTCTTC.